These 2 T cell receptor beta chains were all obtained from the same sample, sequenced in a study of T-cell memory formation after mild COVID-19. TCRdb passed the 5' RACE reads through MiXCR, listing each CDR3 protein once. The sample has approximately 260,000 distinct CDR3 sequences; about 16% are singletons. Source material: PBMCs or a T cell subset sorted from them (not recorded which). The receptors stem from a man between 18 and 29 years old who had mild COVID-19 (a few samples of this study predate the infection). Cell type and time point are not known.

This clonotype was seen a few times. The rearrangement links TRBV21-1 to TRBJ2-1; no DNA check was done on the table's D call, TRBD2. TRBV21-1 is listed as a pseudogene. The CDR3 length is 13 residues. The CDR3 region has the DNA TGTGCCAGCAGGCGTGGCGGCCGCTATGAGCAGTTCTTC. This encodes CASRRGGRYEQFF.

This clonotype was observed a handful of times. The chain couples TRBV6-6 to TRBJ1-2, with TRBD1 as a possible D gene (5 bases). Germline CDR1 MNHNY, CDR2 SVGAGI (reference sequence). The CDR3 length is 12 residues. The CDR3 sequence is CASVGGYYGYTF. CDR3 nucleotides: TGTGCTTCAGTCGGGGGATATTATGGCTACACCTTC.